This passage covers 24 T cell receptor beta chains from one sample sequenced in a study of radiotherapy plus CTLA-4 blockade in lung cancer. Libraries were prepared by immunoSEQ multiplex PCR; TCRdb keeps only in-frame clonotypes and omits some of them. The table lists roughly 44,000 clones, nearly 90% of them singletons. Source: peripheral blood, taken from a patient treated with radiotherapy plus ipilimumab. All receptors come from a human donor with non-small cell lung cancer whose response to radiotherapy plus ipilimumab could not be evaluated.

The V gene is TRBV7-5, the J gene TRBJ2-6; TRBD1, the table's D call, was not compared with the DNA. TRBV7-5 is classified as a pseudogene. CDR3 length: 16 amino acids. The CDR3 is CARSSQQGTGANVLTF. In DNA form, the CDR3 reads TGTGCCAGAAGCTCACAACAGGGGACTGGGGCCAACGTCCTGACTTTC.

The chain carries TRBV6-5 and TRBJ2-3; D is ambiguous. Germline V CDR1 and CDR2: MNHEY, SVGAGI. Deletions cut 7 bases from V and 3 bases from J, with 11 bases between. This CDR3 comprises 13 residues. The CDR3 protein is CASTPPGTDTQYF. DNA of the CDR3: TGTGCCAGCACCCCCCCGGGTACAGATACGCAGTATTTT.

This clone has a single count. V is TRBV7-2 and J is TRBJ2-5; D gene uncertain. This CDR3 region has 13 residues. Germline-derived CDR1 and CDR2 are SGHTA and FQGNSA. Trimming removed 5 bases from V and 5 bases from J, with 12 bases in between. The CDR3 DNA reads as TGTGCCAGCAGCCCTCACCAGAGGGAGACCCAGTACTTC. It encodes CASSPHQRETQYF. Drawing the rest from reference TRBV7-2 and TRBJ2-5, the complete variable domain is GAGVSQSPSNKVTEKGKDVELRCDPISGHTALYWYRQSLGQGLEFLIYFQGNSAPDKSGLPSDRFSAERTGGSVSTLTIQRTQQEDSAVYLCASSPHQRETQYFGPGTRLLVL.

This clone has a handful of counts. The chain recombines TRBV4-1 with TRBJ1-4; TRBD1 is a possible D gene (5 bases). The CDR3 sequence is 15 residues long. V lost 0 bases to trimming and J lost 8 bases, with 13 bases between them. Germline V CDR1 and CDR2: MGHRA, YSYEKL. The CDR3 reads CASSQEGRAAEKLFF. CDR3 sequence (DNA): TGCGCCAGCAGCCAAGAGGGCAGGGCCGCGGAAAAACTGTTTTTT.

To note about this clone: The sample carries other DNA sequences with the same CDR3. The V and J genes are TRBV19 and TRBJ1-5, with 9 bases lining up with TRBD1. Germline assignment: CDR1 LNHDA and CDR2 SQIVND (reference sequence). The length of the CDR3 is 14 residues. Trimming removed 6 bases from V and 7 bases from J; junction bases left unmatched: 7. CDR3 loop: CASRQGASNQPQHF. CDR3 DNA: TGTGCCAGTAGACAGGGGGCCTCTAACCAGCCCCAGCATTTT.

The chain recombines TRBV28 with TRBJ2-7; maybe TRBD1 (5 bases). V lost 3 bases and J 7 bases, leaving 10 bases between the germline ends. CDR3 size: 12 residues. In germline, CDR1 is MDHEN, CDR2 SYDVKM. CDR3: CASSFKGFEQYF. The DNA of the CDR3 is TGTGCCAGCAGTTTTAAGGGGTTTGAGCAGTACTTC.

The chain combines TRBV5-5 with TRBJ1-1; D remains ambiguous. This CDR3 comprises 13 residues. The ends were cut back, 0 bases at V and 3 bases at J, with 6 bases in the middle. From germline, CDR1 is SGHKS and CDR2 YYEKEE (reference sequence). The CDR3 loop is CASSLAEYTEAFF. The CDR3 bases are TGTGCCAGCAGCTTGGCGGAGTACACTGAAGCTTTCTTT.

This chain joins TRBV6-6 and TRBJ2-1; TRBD1 matches 11 bases. The trim removed 8 bases at V and 7 bases at J, leaving 4 bases unmatched. Germline V gives CDR1 MNHNY, CDR2 SVGAGI (reference sequence). The CDR3 consists of 13 residues. CDR3 nucleotide sequence: TGTGCCAGCTGCGGGGACAGGGGGAATGAGCAGTTCTTC. Its translation is CASCGDRGNEQFF.

DNA for the CDR3: TGCGCCAGCAGCCGTGGAGAGGGGGTTCCTGGGGCCAACGTCCTGACTTTC. It codes for CASSRGEGVPGANVLTF. The rearrangement links TRBV4-3 to TRBJ2-6, with a weak D call TRBD1 (6 bases). The CDR3 totals 17 residues. Germline V CDR1 and CDR2: LGHNA, YSLEER. With 4 bases removed from V and 2 bases from J, the gap between germline ends came to 15 bases.

The chain carries TRBV5-1 and TRBJ1-1; 7 bases match TRBD1. Germline-derived CDR1 and CDR2 are SGHRS and YFSETQ. This CDR3 has 16 residues. With V trimmed by 4 bases and J by 0 bases, 9 bases remained unmatched. CDR3 sequence (DNA): TGCGCCAGCAGCCTCGGGACAGCCTCGATGAACACTGAAGCTTTCTTT. Translated, it gives CASSLGTASMNTEAFF.

This chain joins TRBV7-9 and TRBJ2-3; 7 bases map to TRBD2. The junction had 8 bases not matched to a gene; V was cut back by 5 bases and J by 3 bases. The CDR3 has 15 amino acids. Germline V gene data show CDR1 as SEHNR and CDR2 as FQNEAQ (reference sequence). CDR3 nucleotides: TGTGCCAGCAGCCCCTGGACTAGGCGAACAGATACGCAGTATTTT. Translating gives CASSPWTRRTDTQYF.

CDR3 sequence (DNA): TGTGCCAGCAGCCCTGGACTAGCGGGGAAAACCGGGGAGCTGTTTTTT. Translating gives CASSPGLAGKTGELFF. This chain links TRBV11-2 with TRBJ2-2; 12 nucleotides agree with TRBD2. Per the germline V gene, CDR1 is SGHAT and CDR2 is FQNNGV. This CDR3 is built from 16 residues. Losses at the gene ends were 5 bases for V and 5 bases for J; bases not matched to a gene: 6.

The chain has TRBV19 and TRBJ1-5, with TRBD1 matching 9 bases. Germline V CDR1 and CDR2: LNHDA, SQIVND (reference sequence). The V gene end was trimmed by 7 bases and the J gene end by 0 bases; junction bases not matched to a gene: 13. The CDR3 contains 18 residues. The CDR3 loop reads CASTTPGQGLYSNQPQHF. CDR3 bases: TGTGCCAGTACCACACCGGGACAGGGTCTATATAGCAATCAGCCCCAGCATTTT.

The chain has TRBV6-1 and TRBJ1-3, with D unresolved. Germline CDR1 reads MNHNS; CDR2 reads SASEGT. This CDR3 is 15 amino acids long. The V end was cut by 3 bases, the J end by 0 bases, with 9 bases between. CDR3 in amino acids: CASSEFDSSGNTIYF. Written as DNA, the CDR3 is TGTGCCAGCAGTGAGTTTGATAGCTCTGGAAACACCATATATTTT.

The chain recombines TRBV6-4 with TRBJ2-7, with D possibly matching TRBD2 (5 bases). Germline V gives CDR1 MRHNA, CDR2 SNTAGT. Trimming took 3 bases from V and 4 from J, leaving 7 bases between them. The CDR3 runs to 12 residues. CDR3: CASSESGYEQYF. The CDR3 DNA follows: TGTGCCAGCAGTGAATCGGGGTACGAGCAGTACTTC.

This chain links TRBV19 with TRBJ2-1, with 8 nucleotides matching TRBD2. CDR1 is LNHDA and CDR2 is SQIVND in the germline V gene (reference sequence). With V trimmed by 3 bases and J by 7 bases, 2 bases remained unmatched. The CDR3 contains 13 residues. The CDR3 sequence is CASSIREGNEQFF. CDR3 bases: TGTGCCAGTAGTATCCGGGAGGGGAATGAGCAGTTCTTC.

The chain couples TRBV5-4 to TRBJ2-5, with 8 bases lining up with TRBD1. The J segment lost 0 bases and the V segment lost 4 bases, leaving 2 bases of the junction unmatched. The CDR3 is 14 amino acids. Germline V CDR1 and CDR2: SGHNT, YYREEE (reference sequence). CDR3 protein: CASSRDRYQETQYF. CDR3 nucleotides: TGTGCCAGCAGCCGGGACAGGTACCAAGAGACCCAGTACTTC.

The chain links TRBV10-3 to TRBJ2-1; 10 bases match TRBD1. This CDR3 contains 13 residues. With 6 bases clipped from V and 8 bases from J, the junction kept 4 bases outside the gene matches. CDR1 and CDR2 from the germline V gene are ENHRY and SYGVKD. CDR3 nucleotide sequence: TGTGCCATCAGCGACAGGGGGCGGGATGAGCAGTTCTTC. It encodes CAISDRGRDEQFF.

The J gene is TRBJ2-7, the V gene TRBV1; TRBD2 is the table's D call and was not checked against the DNA. TRBV1 is recorded as a pseudogene. The CDR3 has 17 amino acids. The CDR3 DNA reads as TGCACCAGCAGCCAAGACACCCCCTGGGACTGTTCCTACGAGCAGTACTTC. Amino acid sequence: CTSSQDTPWDCSYEQYF.

The rearrangement joins TRBV2 to TRBJ1-5; TRBD1 might be the D (6 bases). Trimming removed 8 bases from V and 4 bases from J, with 24 bases in between. Germline CDR1 SNHLY, CDR2 FYNNEI. The CDR3 spans 17 residues. The CDR3 here is CASARRGGRRSNQPQHF. The CDR3 DNA is TGTGCCAGCGCCCGAAGGGGGGGCAGGCGATCAAATCAGCCCCAGCATTTT.

The rearrangement uses TRBV5-1 and TRBJ1-6; 8 positions match TRBD1. J lost 6 bases, V lost 4 bases, and 6 bases had no gene match. This CDR3 is built from 15 residues. Per germline, CDR1 SGHRS and CDR2 YFSETQ. The CDR3 is CASSPEGQGNSPLHF. CDR3 bases: TGCGCCAGCAGCCCCGAAGGACAGGGTAATTCACCCCTCCACTTT.

This chain links TRBV29-1 with TRBJ2-1, with 8 bases fitting TRBD2. Unmatched junction bases numbered 7, after V lost 4 bases and J lost 8 bases. Per the germline V gene, CDR1 is SQVTM and CDR2 is ANQGSEA. The CDR3 extends over 13 amino acids. The CDR3 region is CSVGRLAGDEQFF. The CDR3, as DNA: TGCAGCGTTGGAAGGCTAGCGGGCGATGAGCAGTTCTTC.

The chain couples TRBV6-1 to TRBJ2-7; 9 nucleotides match TRBD1. From germline, CDR1 is MNHNS and CDR2 SASEGT. CDR3 length: 16 amino acids. V trimming: 4 bases; J trimming: 5 bases; junction bases outside the gene matches: 12. The CDR3 protein is CASSGLQGAGWNEQYF. CDR3 coding DNA: TGTGCCAGCAGTGGATTACAGGGGGCGGGTTGGAACGAGCAGTACTTC.

This clone was seen more than once but under ten times. The V call is TRBV7-9, the J call TRBJ2-2, with a tentative D call TRBD2 (5 bases). CDR3 length equals 15 residues. Looked up from germline, CDR1 is SEHNR and CDR2 is FQNEAQ (reference sequence). V was shortened by 6 bases and J by 3 bases, with 14 bases between the two germline ends. This CDR3 reads CASSRSGFDTGELFF. The CDR3 DNA reads TGTGCCAGCAGTAGGTCGGGATTCGACACCGGGGAGCTGTTTTTT.